A selection of T cell receptor beta chains follows, all from one sample in a study of cytomegalovirus exposure and HLA in healthy donors. Produced via immunoSEQ multiplex PCR; TCRdb's table is partial and in-frame only. The sample contains around 190,000 clones, about four fifths of which appear only once. The sample taken for sequencing was PBMCs. The receptors derive from a woman aged 50 to 65 in good health and CMV-seronegative. Each CDR3 is given with its conserved first and last residue. D genes are given only for firm matches. Clone size is shown for a subset of rows, as once, few, many or a class of expanded clone.

v_call	j_call	clone_size	d_call	cdr3_length	cdr3_nt	cdr3_aa
TRBV5-1	TRBJ2-1	.	TRBD2	17	TGCGCCAGCATAATTCCGGGACTAGCGGGCTCCTACAATGAGCAGTTCTTC	CASIIPGLAGSYNEQFF
TRBV9	TRBJ1-3	.	.	16	TGTGCCAGCAGCGTAGAGCCAGGGTCTTCTGGAAACACCATATATTTT	CASSVEPGSSGNTIYF
TRBV28	TRBJ2-5	.	TRBD1	15	TGTGCCAGCAGTCCTCTCCGGGACAGTCAAGAGACCCAGTACTTC	CASSPLRDSQETQYF
TRBV2	TRBJ1-2	.	.	16	TGTGCCAGCAGTGTGTGGCAGGGGATAGCTAACTATGGCTACACCTTC	CASSVWQGIANYGYTF
TRBV7-8	TRBJ1-2	.	.	13	TGTGCCAGCAGCGGAGACCGACTTCGGGGCTACACCTTC	CASSGDRLRGYTF
TRBV7-9	TRBJ1-1	few	.	17	TGTGCCAGCAGCCCTTCCCCAAGGGGAGGTTTGAACACTGAAGCTTTCTTT	CASSPSPRGGLNTEAFF
TRBV6-1	TRBJ1-5	.	.	12	TGTGCCAGCAGCGAAAAATTCGGGCCCCAGCATTTT	CASSEKFGPQHF
TRBV10-3	TRBJ1-2	.	TRBD1	15	TGTGCCATCAGTGAGCCGGGACAGGGGGTCTATGGCTACACCTTC	CAISEPGQGVYGYTF
TRBV5-1	TRBJ1-2	.	TRBD1	16	TGCGCCAGCAGCTTGCGCGGGACAGGGAATAACTATGGCTACACCTTC	CASSLRGTGNNYGYTF
TRBV5-5	TRBJ1-1	few	.	15	TGTGCCAGCAGCCGGGTGGACAGCCCAAACACTGAAGCTTTCTTT	CASSRVDSPNTEAFF
TRBV28	TRBJ2-7	.	TRBD1	16	TGTGCCAGCAGTTCCGGGGGGACAGGGAGCTCCTACGAGCAGTACTTC	CASSSGGTGSSYEQYF
TRBV27	TRBJ2-4	.	.	18	TGTGCCAGCAGTTTGGTTTTTTACTCGGGTGCGACCAAAAACATTCAGTACTTC	CASSLVFYSGATKNIQYF
TRBV5-1	TRBJ2-7	.	TRBD2	15	TGCGCCAGCAGCTTCCTAGCGGGACGCACCTACGAGCAGTACTTC	CASSFLAGRTYEQYF
TRBV7-2	TRBJ1-3	.	TRBD1	14	TGTGCCAGCAGCTTGTCCCGGGACAGGGTCATAACGTATTTT	CASSLSRDRVITYF
TRBV4-3	TRBJ1-5	.	.	15	TGCGCCAGCAGCTACGGTTACCCCAGCAATCAGCCCCAGCATTTT	CASSYGYPSNQPQHF
TRBV19	TRBJ1-1	.	TRBD1	14	TGTGCCAGTACCAGCCAGGGACAGGGAACTGAAGCTTTCTTT	CASTSQGQGTEAFF
TRBV28	TRBJ2-3	once	TRBD2	16	TGTGCCAGCAGTTTAGCGGGAGCGAAGGGCACAGATACGCAGTATTTT	CASSLAGAKGTDTQYF
TRBV5-1	TRBJ2-1	once	.	17	TGCGCCAGCAGCTTGGAAATGGGCATCCTCTCCTACAATGAGCAGTTCTTC	CASSLEMGILSYNEQFF
TRBV2	TRBJ1-4	few	TRBD1	19	TGTGCCATCATAAAGGTTCCGGGACAGGAGACTGCAACTAATGAAAAACTGTTTTTT	CAIIKVPGQETATNEKLFF
TRBV5-4	TRBJ2-7	few	.	14	TGTGCCAGCAGCTCTTTAGACAGATCCTACGAGCAGTACTTC	CASSSLDRSYEQYF
TRBV10-2	TRBJ1-5	.	TRBD1	20	TGCGCCAGCAGTGAGTCTCTCTTGGGCTATGGGGGACAGGGGTATCAGCCCCAGCATTTT	CASSESLLGYGGQGYQPQHF
TRBV7-9	TRBJ2-7	.	TRBD1	16	TGTTCCAGCAGCTTAGTGTCAGGGGGCTCGAGTTACGAGCAGTACTTC	CSSSLVSGGSSYEQYF
TRBV18	TRBJ2-6	.	.	16	TGTGCCAGCTCATCCGGTAGTGCATCTGGGGCCAACGTCCTGACTTTC	CASSSGSASGANVLTF
TRBV7-2	TRBJ2-1	.	TRBD2	15	TGTGCCAGCAGCTTATGGGTAGCGGGCTTGAATGAGCAGTTCTTC	CASSLWVAGLNEQFF
TRBV21-1	TRBJ2-7	.	.	15	TGTGCCAGCAGCAAATCGCCAGCGGGGCACCGGGAGCAGTACTTC	CASSKSPAGHREQYF
TRBV10-3	TRBJ1-3	once	.	14	TGTGCCATCAGCGGGATTAGCTCTGGAAACACCATATATTTT	CAISGISSGNTIYF
TRBV5-4	TRBJ1-2	.	.	14	TGTGCCAGCAGCTTGGTGGCTTCGAGGGATGGCTACACCTTC	CASSLVASRDGYTF
TRBV15	TRBJ2-2	.	TRBD2	16	TGTGCCACCAGCAGAGTTAGCGGGGGGAACACCGGGGAGCTGTTTTTT	CATSRVSGGNTGELFF
TRBV7-9	TRBJ1-2	.	TRBD1	14	TGTGCCAGCAGCTCAGCACAGGGGAGGAGTGGCTACACCTTC	CASSSAQGRSGYTF
TRBV14	TRBJ1-5	.	.	12	TGTGCCAGCAGCCAAGGGTCCGGGCCCCAGCATTTT	CASSQGSGPQHF
TRBV15	TRBJ2-7	.	TRBD2	15	TGTGCCACCAGCAGAGAACTAGCGGGGACCTACGAGCAGTACTTC	CATSRELAGTYEQYF
TRBV5-1	TRBJ2-3	.	TRBD2	15	TGCGCCAGCAGCCCGACTAGCTCGATTTTAGATACGCAGTATTTT	CASSPTSSILDTQYF
TRBV2	TRBJ1-5	once	.	16	TGTGCCAGCAGTTGGGCCCCACAGGGCGGGCGGCAGCCCCAGCATTTT	CASSWAPQGGRQPQHF
TRBV7-3	TRBJ1-1	.	.	13	TGTGCCAGCAGCCTCCTTTTCGGGTCTGAAGCTTTCTTT	CASSLLFGSEAFF
TRBV7-9	TRBJ1-1	.	.	16	TGTGCCAGCAGCTTAGACCTAACAGGACAGAACACTGAAGCTTTCTTT	CASSLDLTGQNTEAFF
TRBV19	TRBJ2-1	.	TRBD2	16	TGTGCCAGTAGTATTAGGGCGGGAGGGCCCTACAATGAGCAGTTCTTC	CASSIRAGGPYNEQFF
TRBV9	TRBJ2-2	.	.	16	TGTGCCAGCAGCGTAAGTAGCGATTGGCGCACCGGGGAGCTGTTTTTT	CASSVSSDWRTGELFF
TRBV5-4	TRBJ2-7	.	TRBD1	13	TGTGCCAGCAGCCCGGACAGGGCCTACGAGCAGTACTTC	CASSPDRAYEQYF
TRBV7-2	TRBJ1-1	.	.	16	TGTGCCAGCAGCCTCGGGGGGGGGAGAATGAACACTGAAGCTTTCTTT	CASSLGGGRMNTEAFF
TRBV2	TRBJ2-3	.	.	13	TGTGCCAGCAACCGGGGTATCACAGATACGCAGTATTTT	CASNRGITDTQYF
TRBV9	TRBJ2-1	.	TRBD2	13	TGTGCCAGCAGCGCGCATGGGGGGGATGAGCAGTTCTTC	CASSAHGGDEQFF
TRBV9	TRBJ2-7	.	.	16	TGTGCCAGCAGCGTGGCGCCCTTTGGACAGACCTACGAGCAGTACTTC	CASSVAPFGQTYEQYF
TRBV7-2	TRBJ1-1	.	.	13	TGTGCCAGCAGCTACACCCCGACCGGAGGAGCTTTCTTT	CASSYTPTGGAFF
TRBV7-2	TRBJ2-1	once	TRBD2	14	TGTGCCAGCAGCTTAGTTGGGACTAGCGGCGAGCAGTTCTTC	CASSLVGTSGEQFF
TRBV15	TRBJ2-7	.	TRBD1	14	TGTGCCACCAGCAGAACCGGGACAGGGCGCGAGCAGTACTTC	CATSRTGTGREQYF
TRBV7-8	TRBJ2-7	.	.	15	TGTGCCAGCAACTCCCAGGGCACAATCTCCTACGAGCAGTACTTC	CASNSQGTISYEQYF